Listed below are T cell receptor beta chains from one sample, sequenced in a study of shared clonotypes between healthy human individuals. Libraries were prepared by immunoSEQ multiplex PCR; TCRdb keeps only in-frame clonotypes and omits some of them. The repertoire holds 2 million to 2.5 million clones, 93% seen once, with roughly 0.36% in the top ten. The sequenced material came from naive CD4+ T cells from PBMCs. All receptors derive from a man aged 18 to 29 in good health. Some clones in this sample may be carry-over from other donors' samples. CDR3s include the opening cysteine and the closing phenylalanine or tryptophan. The order of the fields is D gene, clone size, J gene, CDR3 length, V gene, CDR3 protein, CDR3 DNA. D genes are given only for firm matches. Clone sizes are given selectively: once, few, many, or a class where the clone is expanded.

>.|once|TRBJ1-1|11|TRBV29-1
CSVGIWGQAFF
TGCAGCGTCGGAATATGGGGTCAGGCTTTCTTT
>.|.|TRBJ1-1|14|TRBV5-4
CASSLRIAGAEAFF
TGTGCCAGCAGCTTACGAATAGCCGGAGCTGAAGCTTTCTTT
>TRBD1|.|TRBJ1-2|15|TRBV27
CASRSQGRGGYGYTF
TGTGCCAGCCGCTCACAGGGGCGAGGCGGCTATGGCTACACCTTC
>TRBD1|.|TRBJ2-7|13|TRBV28
CASRGQGFPEQYF
TGTGCCAGCAGGGGACAGGGTTTTCCCGAGCAGTACTTC
>.|.|TRBJ2-5|14|TRBV28
CASSLWDTPETQYF
TGTGCCAGCAGTTTATGGGACACGCCAGAGACCCAGTACTTC
>.|.|TRBJ1-1|15|TRBV5-1
CASSLEGRINTEAFF
TGCGCCAGCAGCCTGGAAGGACGGATCAACACTGAAGCTTTCTTT
>.|.|TRBJ2-7|13|TRBV28
CASSFRTAYEQYF
TGTGCCAGCAGTTTCAGGACAGCCTACGAGCAGTACTTC
>.|once|TRBJ2-2|14|TRBV6-4
CASSTSANTGELFF
TGTGCCAGCAGTACTTCAGCGAACACCGGGGAGCTGTTTTTT
>.|.|TRBJ1-4|17|TRBV11-2
CASSLDSAGWKREKLFF
TGTGCCAGCAGCTTAGATTCCGCAGGGTGGAAACGAGAAAAACTGTTTTTT
>.|.|TRBJ2-1|11|TRBV10-3
CAISESNEQFF
TGTGCCATCAGTGAGTCGAATGAGCAGTTCTTC
>.|.|TRBJ2-2|13|TRBV11-2
CASSSLSPGELFF
TGTGCCAGCAGCTCCCTATCGCCCGGGGAGCTGTTTTTT
>.|.|TRBJ2-3|15|TRBV2
CASSPSEGVGNTQYF
TGTGCCAGCAGTCCCTCGGAAGGGGTTGGGAATACGCAGTATTTT
>TRBD1|.|TRBJ1-2|15|TRBV7-2
CASSLPSQGGLGYTF
TGTGCCAGCAGCTTACCGTCGCAGGGGGGTCTTGGCTACACCTTC
>TRBD1|.|TRBJ1-1|17|TRBV4-1
CASSQRGGRGLATEAFF
TGCGCCAGCAGCCAGAGAGGGGGGAGGGGGCTGGCCACTGAAGCTTTCTTT
>.|.|TRBJ1-4|14|TRBV6-1
CASRTGRNNEKLFF
TGTGCCAGCAGGACCGGACGGAATAATGAAAAACTGTTTTTT
>TRBD2|.|TRBJ2-7|14|TRBV10-1
CASSDGTRGYEQYF
TGCGCCAGCAGTGATGGGACTAGAGGCTACGAGCAGTACTTC
>.|.|TRBJ2-1|14|TRBV29-1
CSVVLQESYNEQFF
TGCAGCGTTGTACTCCAGGAATCCTACAATGAGCAGTTCTTC
>.|.|TRBJ2-1|11|TRBV29-1
CSVEAAVEQFF
TGCAGCGTTGAAGCGGCGGTCGAGCAGTTCTTC
>TRBD2|.|TRBJ2-3|15|TRBV5-1
CASSFTSGMTDTQYF
TGCGCCAGCAGCTTCACTAGCGGGATGACAGATACGCAGTATTTT
>.|.|TRBJ2-5|15|TRBV28
CASSLSIRLQETQYF
TGTGCCAGCAGTTTATCTATACGGCTCCAAGAGACCCAGTACTTC
>.|.|TRBJ2-1|15|TRBV4-2
CASSQVGGPDNEQFF
TGTGCCAGCAGCCAAGTGGGGGGCCCGGACAATGAGCAGTTCTTC
>.|.|TRBJ2-3|15|TRBV28
CASTTGGTYTDTQYF
TGTGCCAGCACAACTGGCGGTACTTACACAGATACGCAGTATTTT
>TRBD2|.|TRBJ2-5|17|TRBV5-4
CASSLLGSSGRGQTQYF
TGTGCCAGCAGTCTCCTCGGATCTAGCGGGAGGGGGCAGACCCAGTACTTC
>TRBD2|.|TRBJ2-1|14|TRBV28
CASSSTRGVNEQFF
TGTGCCAGCAGTTCTACCCGGGGGGTCAATGAGCAGTTCTTC
>TRBD1|.|TRBJ1-3|17|TRBV9
CASSAQGAQSSGNTIYF
TGTGCCAGCAGCGCACAGGGGGCCCAAAGCTCTGGAAACACCATATATTTT
>TRBD1|once|TRBJ2-7|15|TRBV18
CASSPPGTGTYEQYF
TGTGCCAGCTCACCACCTGGGACAGGGACCTACGAGCAGTACTTC
>TRBD2|.|TRBJ2-7|14|TRBV19
CASRKLAGEDEQYF
TGTGCCAGTAGGAAACTAGCGGGAGAAGACGAGCAGTACTTC
>TRBD1|.|TRBJ1-2|12|TRBV6-1
CASSTGAYGYTF
TGTGCCAGCAGTACAGGGGCCTATGGCTACACCTTC
>TRBD2|.|TRBJ2-3|20|TRBV6-1
CASSDPRGLAEGYPTDTQYF
TGTGCCAGCAGTGATCCCAGGGGACTAGCGGAGGGATACCCCACAGATACGCAGTATTTT
>TRBD1|.|TRBJ2-1|15|TRBV9
CASSERGLSYNEQFF
TGTGCCAGCAGCGAGAGGGGGCTTTCCTACAATGAGCAGTTCTTC
>.|.|TRBJ1-5|14|TRBV19
CASSIGRAGWAQHF
TGTGCCAGTAGTATAGGCAGGGCGGGTTGGGCCCAGCATTTT
>.|.|TRBJ2-1|13|TRBV10-3
CATTLGPYNEQFF
TGTGCCACTACACTAGGCCCCTACAATGAGCAGTTCTTC
>TRBD1|.|TRBJ2-7|13|TRBV6-6
CASRNRGDYEQYF
TGTGCCAGCAGGAACAGGGGAGACTACGAGCAGTACTTC